What follows describes a single T cell receptor (beta chain). Germline-derived CDR1 and CDR2 are SGHVS and FNYEAQ. CDR3 length equals 13 residues. V lost 5 bases, J lost 6 bases, and 14 bases lay in between. This entry comes from a study of technical replicates of blood from a few donors. The protocol was immunoSEQ multiplex PCR, while the TCRdb copy is restricted to in-frame clones and leaves out a portion. The table lists approximately 13,000 clones, around four fifths of them singletons, with about 9.9% in the top ten. This chain links TRBV7-6 with TRBJ2-7, with a tentative D call TRBD1 (6 bases). The sample taken for sequencing was PBMCs. The clonotype originates from a human donor in good health. The CDR3 region has the DNA TGTGCCAGCAGCCCCCGCGCAGGGGCCGAGCAGTACTTC. Residues: CASSPRAGAEQYF.